The entry that follows covers one TCR beta chain sequence. Method: immunoSEQ multiplex PCR; TCRdb's copy keeps in-frame clones and lacks some. The sample records nearly 250,000 clones, roughly 85% being singletons. This sample is drawn from a study of blood T cell repertoires in COVID-19. Overall study context: T cells, B-cell-depleted T cells, or PBMCs provided the cDNA or gDNA that served as material.

V lost 0 bases and J lost 1, with 7 bases in between. Germline values: CDR1 SGDLS, CDR2 YYNGEE. The CDR3 has 14 residues. The specimen was PBMCs or T cells enriched from blood (not recorded which). V is TRBV9 and J is TRBJ1-1; D might be TRBD1 (5 bases). This TCR was sampled from a woman aged 45-60 years with acute COVID-19. The DNA of the CDR3 is TGTGCCAGCAGCGTAGGGGGCAAGAACACTGAAGCTTTCTTT. This sequence encodes CASSVGGKNTEAFF.